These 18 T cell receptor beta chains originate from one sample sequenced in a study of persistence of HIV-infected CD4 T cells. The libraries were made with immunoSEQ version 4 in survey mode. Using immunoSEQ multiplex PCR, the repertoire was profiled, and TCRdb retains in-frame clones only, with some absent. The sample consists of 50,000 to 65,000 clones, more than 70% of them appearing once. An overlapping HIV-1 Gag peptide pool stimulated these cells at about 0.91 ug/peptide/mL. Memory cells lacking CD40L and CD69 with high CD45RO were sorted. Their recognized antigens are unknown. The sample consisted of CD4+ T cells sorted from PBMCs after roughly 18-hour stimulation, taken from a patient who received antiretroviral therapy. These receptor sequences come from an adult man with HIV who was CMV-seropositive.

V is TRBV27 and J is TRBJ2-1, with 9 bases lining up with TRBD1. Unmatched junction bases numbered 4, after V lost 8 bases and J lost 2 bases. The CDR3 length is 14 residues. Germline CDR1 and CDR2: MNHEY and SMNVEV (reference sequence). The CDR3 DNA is TGTGCCAGCGGGGGGGACAGGGCCTACAATGAGCAGTTCTTC. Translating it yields CASGGDRAYNEQFF.

The CDR3 region is CASSEAWESEQFF. The CDR3 bases are TGTGCCAGCAGTGAAGCCTGGGAGAGTGAGCAGTTCTTC. V gene TRBV2 combines with J gene TRBJ2-1; the D gene is possibly TRBD2 (5 bases). Germline CDR1 SNHLY, CDR2 FYNNEI. The CDR3 consists of 13 residues. Trimming took off 0 bases at V and 9 bases at J, with 9 bases between the two ends.

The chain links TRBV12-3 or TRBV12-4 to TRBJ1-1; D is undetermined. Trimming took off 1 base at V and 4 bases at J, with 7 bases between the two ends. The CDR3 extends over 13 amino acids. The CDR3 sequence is CASSLVLGTEAFF. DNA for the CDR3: TGTGCCAGCAGTTTAGTTCTGGGCACTGAAGCTTTCTTT.

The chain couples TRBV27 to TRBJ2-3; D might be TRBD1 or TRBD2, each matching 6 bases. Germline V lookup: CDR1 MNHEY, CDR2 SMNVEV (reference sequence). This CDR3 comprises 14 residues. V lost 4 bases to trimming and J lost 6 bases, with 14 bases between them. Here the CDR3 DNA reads TGTGCCAGCAGTTGGGGGGCACGTGAGGATACGCAGTATTTT. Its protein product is CASSWGAREDTQYF.

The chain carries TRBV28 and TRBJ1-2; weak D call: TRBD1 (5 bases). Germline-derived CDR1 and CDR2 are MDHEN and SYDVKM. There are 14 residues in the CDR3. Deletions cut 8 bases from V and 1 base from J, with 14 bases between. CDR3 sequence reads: CASLPGRSNYGYTF. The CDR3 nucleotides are TGTGCCAGCCTTCCGGGACGGAGTAACTATGGCTACACCTTC.

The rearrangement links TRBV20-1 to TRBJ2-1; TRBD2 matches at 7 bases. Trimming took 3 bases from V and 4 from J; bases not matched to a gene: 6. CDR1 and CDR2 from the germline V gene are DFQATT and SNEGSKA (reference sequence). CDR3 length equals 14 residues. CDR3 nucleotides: TGCAGTGCTAGTTCGGGGGGACTTTACAATGAGCAGTTCTTC. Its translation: CSASSGGLYNEQFF.

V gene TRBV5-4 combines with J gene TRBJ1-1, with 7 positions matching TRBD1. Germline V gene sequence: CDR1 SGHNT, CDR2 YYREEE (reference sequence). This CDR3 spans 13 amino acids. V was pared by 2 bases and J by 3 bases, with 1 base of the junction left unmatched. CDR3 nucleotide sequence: TGTGCCAGCAGCTTTACAGGGGACACTGAAGCTTTCTTT. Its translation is CASSFTGDTEAFF.

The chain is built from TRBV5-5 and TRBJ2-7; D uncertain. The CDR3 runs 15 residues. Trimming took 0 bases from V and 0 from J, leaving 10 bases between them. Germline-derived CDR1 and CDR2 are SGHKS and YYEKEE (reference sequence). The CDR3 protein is CASSLVGGPSYEQYF. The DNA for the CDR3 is TGTGCCAGCAGCTTGGTCGGTGGACCCTCCTACGAGCAGTACTTC.

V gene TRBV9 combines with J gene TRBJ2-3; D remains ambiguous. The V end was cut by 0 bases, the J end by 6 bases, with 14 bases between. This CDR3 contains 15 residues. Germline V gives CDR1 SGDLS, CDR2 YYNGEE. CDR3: CASSVGINRQDTQYF. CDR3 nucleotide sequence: TGTGCCAGCAGCGTAGGTATCAACCGTCAGGATACGCAGTATTTT.

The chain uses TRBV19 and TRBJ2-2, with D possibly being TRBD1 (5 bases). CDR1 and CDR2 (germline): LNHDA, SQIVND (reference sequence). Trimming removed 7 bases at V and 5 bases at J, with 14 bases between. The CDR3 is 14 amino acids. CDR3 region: CASTMRQGTGELFF. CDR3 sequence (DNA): TGTGCCAGTACCATGAGGCAGGGAACCGGGGAGCTGTTTTTT.

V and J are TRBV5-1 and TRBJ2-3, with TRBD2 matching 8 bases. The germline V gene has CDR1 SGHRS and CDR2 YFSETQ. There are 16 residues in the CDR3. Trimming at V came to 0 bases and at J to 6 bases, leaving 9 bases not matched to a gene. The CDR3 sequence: CASSLDPGGILDTQYF. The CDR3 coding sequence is TGCGCCAGCAGCTTGGATCCGGGAGGGATTCTGGATACGCAGTATTTT.

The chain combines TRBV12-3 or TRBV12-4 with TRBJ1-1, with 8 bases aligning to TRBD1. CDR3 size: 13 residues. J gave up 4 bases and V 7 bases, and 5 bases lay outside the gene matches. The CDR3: CASKITGGTEAFF. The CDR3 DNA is TGTGCCAGCAAGATTACAGGGGGCACTGAAGCTTTCTTT.

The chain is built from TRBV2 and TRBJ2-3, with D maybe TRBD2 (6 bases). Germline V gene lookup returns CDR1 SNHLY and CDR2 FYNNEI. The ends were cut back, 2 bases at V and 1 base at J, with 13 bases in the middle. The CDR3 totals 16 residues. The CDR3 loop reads CASSENRGARTDTQYF. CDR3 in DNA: TGTGCCAGCAGTGAAAACCGCGGGGCCCGCACAGATACGCAGTATTTT.

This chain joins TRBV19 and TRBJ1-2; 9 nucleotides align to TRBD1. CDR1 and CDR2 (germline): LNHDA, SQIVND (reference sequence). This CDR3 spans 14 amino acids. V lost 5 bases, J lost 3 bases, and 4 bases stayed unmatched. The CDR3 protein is CASSPGDRDYGYTF. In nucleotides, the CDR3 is TGTGCCAGTAGTCCCGGGGACAGGGACTATGGCTACACCTTC.

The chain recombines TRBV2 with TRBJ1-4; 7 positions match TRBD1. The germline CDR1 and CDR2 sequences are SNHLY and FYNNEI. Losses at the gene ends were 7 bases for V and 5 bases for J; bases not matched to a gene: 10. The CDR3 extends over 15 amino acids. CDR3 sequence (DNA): TGTGCCAGCACCTCCTGGGACAGCCAGAATGAAAAACTGTTTTTT. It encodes CASTSWDSQNEKLFF. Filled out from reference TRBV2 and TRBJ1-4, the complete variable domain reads EPEVTQTPSHQVTQMGQEVILRCVPISNHLYFYWYRQILGQKVEFLVSFYNNEISEKSEIFDDQFSVERPDGSNFTLKIRSTKLEDSAMYFCASTSWDSQNEKLFFGSGTQLSVL.

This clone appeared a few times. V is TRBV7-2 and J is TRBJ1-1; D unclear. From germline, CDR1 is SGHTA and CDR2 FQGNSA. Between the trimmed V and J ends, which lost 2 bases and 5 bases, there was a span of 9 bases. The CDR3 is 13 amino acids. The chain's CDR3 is CASSLLRLTEAFF. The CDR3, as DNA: TGTGCCAGCAGCTTATTGAGACTAACTGAAGCTTTCTTT.

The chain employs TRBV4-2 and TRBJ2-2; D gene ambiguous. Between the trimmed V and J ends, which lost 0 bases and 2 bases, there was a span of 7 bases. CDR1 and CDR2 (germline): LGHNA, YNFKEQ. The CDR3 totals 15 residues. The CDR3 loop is CASSQEARNTGELFF. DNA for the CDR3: TGTGCCAGCAGCCAAGAGGCCAGAAACACCGGGGAGCTGTTTTTT.

This CDR3 reads CASSVGGATGNTEAFF. The CDR3 nucleotides read TGTGCCAGCAGCGTAGGAGGGGCAACGGGGAACACTGAAGCTTTCTTT. J is TRBJ1-1 and V is TRBV9; D possibly corresponds to TRBD1 (5 bases). The CDR3 contains 16 residues. Germline V gene sequence: CDR1 SGDLS, CDR2 YYNGEE. Trimming left V 0 bases short and J 1 base short, with 13 bases between.